What follows are 30 T cell receptor beta chains derived from one specimen sequenced in a study of T cell responses to AZD1222 COVID-19 vaccine. Profiling relied on immunoSEQ multiplex PCR, and the TCRdb table lists in-frame clones only, not all of them. Among 95,000 to 150,000 clones listed, roughly 86% were seen once. Source: peripheral blood, taken on day 0 of AZD1222 vaccination. Every receptor here comes from an adult in good health.

The V call is TRBV5-1, the J call TRBJ2-3; D tentatively reads TRBD1 or TRBD2 (5 bases each). V dropped 4 bases and J dropped 0 bases, with 15 bases sitting between them. This CDR3 spans 16 amino acids. The germline gives CDR1 SGHRS, CDR2 YFSETQ. The CDR3 nucleotides are TGCGCCAGCAGCCGGTATGGGGACGATAGCACAGATACGCAGTATTTT. Its translation is CASSRYGDDSTDTQYF. The variable domain in full, with the rest retrieved from reference TRBV5-1 and TRBJ2-3, is KAGVTQTPRYLIKTRGQQVTLSCSPISGHRSVSWYQQTPGQGLQFLFEYFSETQRNKGNFPGRFSGRQFSNSRSEMNVSTLELGDSALYLCASSRYGDDSTDTQYFGPGTRLTVL.

The chain couples TRBV6-5 to TRBJ1-6; D not resolved. Germline-derived CDR1 and CDR2 are MNHEY and SVGAGI. The CDR3 contains 14 residues. The V gene lost 5 bases and the J gene lost 5 bases, with 10 bases spanning the gap. For the CDR3, the DNA is TGTGCCAGCAGTACCGGTCCAAATAATTCACCCCTCCACTTT. Translating it yields CASSTGPNNSPLHF.

The V gene is TRBV7-8, the J gene TRBJ1-2, with 10 bases lining up with TRBD1. The CDR3 has 14 amino acids. The V and J ends lost 4 bases and 4 bases, in that order; junction bases with no gene match: 3. CDR1 and CDR2 (germline): SGHVS, FQNEAQ. The CDR3 loop reads CASSWGQGSYGYTF. The DNA of the CDR3 is TGTGCCAGCAGCTGGGGACAGGGGAGCTATGGCTACACCTTC.

The chain couples TRBV10-1 to TRBJ1-5; no reliable D call. The germline V gene has CDR1 WNHNN and CDR2 SYGVQD (reference sequence). Trimming removed 2 bases from V and 4 bases from J, with 6 bases in between. This CDR3 has 13 amino acids. The CDR3 DNA reads as TGCGCCAGCAGTGAGGGCCCGAATCAGCCCCAGCATTTT. Amino acids: CASSEGPNQPQHF.

This clone has a single count. This rearrangement joins TRBV5-5 to TRBJ1-5; unclear D gene. The germline V and J ends were trimmed by 1 base and 4 bases, with 12 bases remaining between them. The germline V gene encodes CDR1 SGHKS and CDR2 YYEKEE (reference sequence). The CDR3 runs 15 residues. The CDR3 sequence: CASSLSGGLNQPQHF. CDR3 nucleotide sequence: TGTGCCAGCAGCTTGTCGGGCGGACTAAATCAGCCCCAGCATTTT.

This clone was seen more than once but under ten times. This chain joins TRBV29-1 and TRBJ1-2; the D is unclear. V lost 3 bases to trimming and J lost 7 bases, with 12 bases between them. The CDR3 is made up of 12 amino acids. Germline V lookup: CDR1 SQVTM, CDR2 ANQGSEA. The CDR3 region is CSVEDSWGGYTF. The CDR3 DNA reads as TGCAGCGTTGAGGACTCCTGGGGTGGCTACACCTTC.

The V and J genes are TRBV30 and TRBJ2-7; D uncertain. Per germline, CDR1 GTSNPN and CDR2 SVGIG (reference sequence). Trimming took 7 bases from V and 0 from J, leaving 13 bases between them. There are 13 residues in the CDR3. The CDR3 bases are TGTGCCTCTAGGACCGGGCCCTCCTACGAGCAGTACTTC. Translation gives CASRTGPSYEQYF.

The chain uses TRBV6-5 and TRBJ2-1; 10 bases are a match to TRBD1. The length of the CDR3 is 15 residues. Trimming took 2 bases from V and 8 from J; bases not matched to a gene: 6. CDR1 MNHEY and CDR2 SVGAGI come from the germline V gene. This chain's CDR3 is CASSYVTGGWDEQFF. DNA of the CDR3: TGTGCCAGCAGTTACGTGACAGGGGGCTGGGATGAGCAGTTCTTC.

V is TRBV15 and J is TRBJ1-4, with 8 nucleotides matching TRBD1. This CDR3 region has 16 residues. From germline, CDR1 is LNHNV and CDR2 YYDKDF (reference sequence). V gave up 4 bases and J gave up 0 bases; unmatched junction bases: 4. CDR3 DNA: TGTGCCACCAGCACACGACAGGGGACAACTAATGAAAAACTGTTTTTT. Translated: CATSTRQGTTNEKLFF.

The chain recombines TRBV21-1 with TRBJ1-2; TRBD1, the D gene given by the table, was not confirmed from the DNA. TRBV21-1 has pseudogene status. The CDR3 runs 16 residues. The CDR3: CASSNGPGQGAEGYTF. The CDR3 DNA follows: TGTGCCAGCAGCAACGGCCCGGGACAGGGGGCTGAGGGCTACACCTTC.

Remarks on this clone: This CDR3 is also generated by other DNA sequences in the sample. The chain carries TRBV30 and TRBJ1-1, with TRBD1 matching 7 bases. The junction had 3 bases not matched to a gene; V was cut back by 4 bases and J by 4 bases. CDR3 length: 12 amino acids. Germline loops: CDR1 GTSNPN, CDR2 SVGIG (reference sequence). The DNA of the CDR3 is TGTGCCTGGACATCAGGGGGCACTGAAGCTTTCTTT. This encodes CAWTSGGTEAFF.

The rearrangement links TRBV27 to TRBJ2-3; 9 bases are shared with TRBD1. The germline CDR1 and CDR2 sequences are MNHEY and SMNVEV (reference sequence). Trimming took 6 bases from V and 6 from J; bases not matched to a gene: 10. This CDR3 has 15 residues. CDR3 DNA sequence: TGTGCCAGCAGAACCGGGACAGGGTTTTCGGATACGCAGTATTTT. Translating gives CASRTGTGFSDTQYF.

This clone has only one observation. This chain joins TRBV10-3 and TRBJ1-5; possibly TRBD1 for D (5 bases). Germline loops: CDR1 ENHRY, CDR2 SYGVKD. The CDR3 covers 14 residues. Trimming removed 6 bases from V and 2 bases from J, with 11 bases in between. The CDR3, as DNA: TGTGCCATCAGCCAGGGCAATGGCAATCAGCCCCAGCATTTT. Amino acid sequence: CAISQGNGNQPQHF.

This chain joins TRBV29-1 and TRBJ1-4; D might be TRBD1 (5 bases). Trimming pared 7 bases from V and 6 bases from J, leaving 15 bases between. The CDR3 totals 13 residues. Germline CDR1 and CDR2: SQVTM and ANQGSEA. The CDR3 is CSAIRDGDEKLFF. CDR3 DNA: TGCAGCGCAATCAGGGACGGTGATGAAAAACTGTTTTTT.

The chain recombines TRBV7-3 with TRBJ2-3; D gene ambiguous. V lost 5 bases, J lost 5 bases, and 11 bases lay in between. The CDR3 runs to 13 residues. In germline, CDR1 is SGHTA, CDR2 FQGTGA. The CDR3 DNA is TGTGCCAGCAGCCAACCTCCAGGAGATACGCAGTATTTT. Amino acids: CASSQPPGDTQYF.

The V gene is TRBV9, the J gene TRBJ2-1; TRBD2 matches 12 bases. The V segment lost 4 bases and the J segment 8 bases; nucleotides outside the gene matches: 4. CDR1 SGDLS and CDR2 YYNGEE come from the germline V gene. The length of the CDR3 is 14 residues. The CDR3 loop is CASSPGLAGYEQFF. DNA of the CDR3: TGTGCCAGCAGCCCCGGACTAGCGGGGTATGAGCAGTTCTTC.

This clone occurred once. The rearrangement joins TRBV30 to TRBJ2-7; 13 nucleotides align to TRBD2. The J segment lost 7 bases and the V segment lost 3 bases, leaving 6 bases of the junction unmatched. This CDR3 has 14 residues. CDR1 GTSNPN and CDR2 SVGIG come from the germline V gene (reference sequence). Written as DNA, the CDR3 is TGTGCCTGGAGCCGGACTAGCGGGAGAAATGAGCAGTACTTC. Protein: CAWSRTSGRNEQYF.

The rearrangement joins TRBV5-1 to TRBJ2-4; TRBD1 matches at 10 bases. Germline V CDR1 and CDR2: SGHRS, YFSETQ. After removal of 4 bases from V and 5 bases from J, the junction contained 3 bases not matched to a gene. The CDR3 has 14 residues. This CDR3 reads CASSGQGGQNIQYF. The CDR3 DNA follows: TGCGCCAGCAGCGGACAGGGGGGCCAAAACATTCAGTACTTC. Variable domain in full (rest from reference TRBV5-1 and TRBJ2-4): KAGVTQTPRYLIKTRGQQVTLSCSPISGHRSVSWYQQTPGQGLQFLFEYFSETQRNKGNFPGRFSGRQFSNSRSEMNVSTLELGDSALYLCASSGQGGQNIQYFGAGTRLSVL.

The chain carries TRBV5-1 and TRBJ2-2; 7 bases are a match to TRBD1. The junction had 11 bases not matched to a gene; V was cut back by 2 bases and J by 4 bases. The CDR3 has 17 amino acids. Germline CDR1 SGHRS, CDR2 YFSETQ. CDR3 protein: CASSFGYRGMGTGELFF. CDR3 nucleotide sequence: TGCGCCAGCAGCTTTGGGTACAGGGGCATGGGCACCGGGGAGCTGTTTTTT.

The genes are TRBV9 and TRBJ1-1; tentatively, D is TRBD1 (5 bases). The germline gives CDR1 SGDLS, CDR2 YYNGEE. This CDR3 has 13 amino acids. V lost 3 bases and J lost 5, with 11 bases in between. In DNA form, the CDR3 reads TGTGCCAGCAGCGGACCAGGGAGAACTGAAGCTTTCTTT. It codes for CASSGPGRTEAFF.

The genes are TRBV2 and TRBJ2-5; tentative D call: TRBD1 (7 bases). Germline V CDR1 and CDR2: SNHLY, FYNNEI. The CDR3 runs to 13 residues. The V end was cut by 7 bases, the J end by 5 bases, with 14 bases between. The CDR3 DNA follows: TGTGCCAGCAAGGTCGCAGGGGGGGAGACCCAGTACTTC. Translated, it gives CASKVAGGETQYF.

J is TRBJ2-1 and V is TRBV19; 9 positions agree with TRBD1. Looked up from germline, CDR1 is LNHDA and CDR2 is SQIVND (reference sequence). V shed 6 bases, J shed 8 bases, and the junction held 8 bases outside the gene matches. This CDR3 has 14 amino acids. The CDR3 bases are TGTGCCAGTAGCGGGACAGGGATGGTCTATGAGCAGTTCTTC. It translates to CASSGTGMVYEQFF.

The J gene is TRBJ2-1, the V gene TRBV9; a possible D gene is TRBD2 (6 bases). Germline CDR1 SGDLS, CDR2 YYNGEE. V was clipped by 0 bases and J by 5 bases, with 15 bases between them. The CDR3 covers 16 residues. The CDR3 DNA follows: TGTGCCAGCAGCGTAGGCGCGGCTAGCGCCCACAATGAGCAGTTCTTC. This encodes CASSVGAASAHNEQFF.

This clone was picked up one time. The chain recombines TRBV13 with TRBJ1-5; D is possibly TRBD1 (6 bases). The CDR3 consists of 15 residues. Trimming cost V 2 bases and J 0 bases, with 8 bases left between them. The germline gives CDR1 PRHDT, CDR2 FYEKMQ (reference sequence). CDR3 in DNA: TGTGCCAGCAGCTTACCAGGGGCTAGCAATCAGCCCCAGCATTTT. Its translation: CASSLPGASNQPQHF.

The rearrangement joins TRBV5-1 to TRBJ1-2; D is ambiguous. Germline CDR1 reads SGHRS; CDR2 reads YFSETQ. V lost 0 bases and J 4 bases, leaving 10 bases between the germline ends. The CDR3 is 14 residues long. CDR3 bases: TGCGCCAGCAGCTTGGCCCCAGGAGCCTATGGCTACACCTTC. This gives the protein CASSLAPGAYGYTF.

The rearrangement links TRBV7-2 to TRBJ2-7; TRBD2 agrees at 8 bases. Germline CDR1 is SGHTA and CDR2 is FQGNSA. The CDR3 has 15 residues. The J segment lost 4 bases and the V segment lost 3 bases, leaving 8 bases of the junction unmatched. The CDR3 DNA follows: TGTGCCAGCAGCTTCTCGGACGGCGGGGGGTACGAGCAGTACTTC. Translation: CASSFSDGGGYEQYF.

This clone has a count of ten or more. This chain uses TRBV12-3 or TRBV12-4 with TRBJ2-5, with TRBD2 identical over 7 bases. This CDR3 is built from 13 residues. V shed 2 bases and J 7 bases; nucleotides not matched to a gene: 4. CDR3: CASSLRREGTQYF. CDR3 DNA: TGTGCCAGCAGTTTACGGAGGGAGGGGACCCAGTACTTC.

CDR3 sequence: CASSEGHQETQYF. DNA of the CDR3: TGTGCCAGCAGTGAGGGCCACCAAGAGACCCAGTACTTC. The gene calls are TRBV6-1 and TRBJ2-5, with no clear D. Germline V gene lookup returns CDR1 MNHNS and CDR2 SASEGT. Deletions cut 3 bases from V and 0 bases from J, with 5 bases between. This CDR3 region has 13 residues.

The J gene is TRBJ2-1, the V gene TRBV28; TRBD1 matches 10 bases. V gave up 4 bases and J gave up 4 bases; unmatched junction bases: 4. This CDR3 contains 15 residues. CDR1 MDHEN and CDR2 SYDVKM come from the germline V gene. The CDR3 here is CASSSGQGIYNEQFF. DNA for the CDR3: TGTGCCAGCAGTTCGGGACAGGGGATTTACAATGAGCAGTTCTTC.

The chain employs TRBV10-1 and TRBJ2-1; 14 positions match TRBD2. This CDR3 has 16 residues. The germline CDR1 and CDR2 sequences are WNHNN and SYGVQD (reference sequence). V trimming: 5 bases; J trimming: 4 bases; junction bases outside the gene matches: 4. The CDR3 DNA reads TGCGCCAGCAGTTCGACTAGCGGGGGGGGTTACAATGAGCAGTTCTTC. The encoded protein is CASSSTSGGGYNEQFF.